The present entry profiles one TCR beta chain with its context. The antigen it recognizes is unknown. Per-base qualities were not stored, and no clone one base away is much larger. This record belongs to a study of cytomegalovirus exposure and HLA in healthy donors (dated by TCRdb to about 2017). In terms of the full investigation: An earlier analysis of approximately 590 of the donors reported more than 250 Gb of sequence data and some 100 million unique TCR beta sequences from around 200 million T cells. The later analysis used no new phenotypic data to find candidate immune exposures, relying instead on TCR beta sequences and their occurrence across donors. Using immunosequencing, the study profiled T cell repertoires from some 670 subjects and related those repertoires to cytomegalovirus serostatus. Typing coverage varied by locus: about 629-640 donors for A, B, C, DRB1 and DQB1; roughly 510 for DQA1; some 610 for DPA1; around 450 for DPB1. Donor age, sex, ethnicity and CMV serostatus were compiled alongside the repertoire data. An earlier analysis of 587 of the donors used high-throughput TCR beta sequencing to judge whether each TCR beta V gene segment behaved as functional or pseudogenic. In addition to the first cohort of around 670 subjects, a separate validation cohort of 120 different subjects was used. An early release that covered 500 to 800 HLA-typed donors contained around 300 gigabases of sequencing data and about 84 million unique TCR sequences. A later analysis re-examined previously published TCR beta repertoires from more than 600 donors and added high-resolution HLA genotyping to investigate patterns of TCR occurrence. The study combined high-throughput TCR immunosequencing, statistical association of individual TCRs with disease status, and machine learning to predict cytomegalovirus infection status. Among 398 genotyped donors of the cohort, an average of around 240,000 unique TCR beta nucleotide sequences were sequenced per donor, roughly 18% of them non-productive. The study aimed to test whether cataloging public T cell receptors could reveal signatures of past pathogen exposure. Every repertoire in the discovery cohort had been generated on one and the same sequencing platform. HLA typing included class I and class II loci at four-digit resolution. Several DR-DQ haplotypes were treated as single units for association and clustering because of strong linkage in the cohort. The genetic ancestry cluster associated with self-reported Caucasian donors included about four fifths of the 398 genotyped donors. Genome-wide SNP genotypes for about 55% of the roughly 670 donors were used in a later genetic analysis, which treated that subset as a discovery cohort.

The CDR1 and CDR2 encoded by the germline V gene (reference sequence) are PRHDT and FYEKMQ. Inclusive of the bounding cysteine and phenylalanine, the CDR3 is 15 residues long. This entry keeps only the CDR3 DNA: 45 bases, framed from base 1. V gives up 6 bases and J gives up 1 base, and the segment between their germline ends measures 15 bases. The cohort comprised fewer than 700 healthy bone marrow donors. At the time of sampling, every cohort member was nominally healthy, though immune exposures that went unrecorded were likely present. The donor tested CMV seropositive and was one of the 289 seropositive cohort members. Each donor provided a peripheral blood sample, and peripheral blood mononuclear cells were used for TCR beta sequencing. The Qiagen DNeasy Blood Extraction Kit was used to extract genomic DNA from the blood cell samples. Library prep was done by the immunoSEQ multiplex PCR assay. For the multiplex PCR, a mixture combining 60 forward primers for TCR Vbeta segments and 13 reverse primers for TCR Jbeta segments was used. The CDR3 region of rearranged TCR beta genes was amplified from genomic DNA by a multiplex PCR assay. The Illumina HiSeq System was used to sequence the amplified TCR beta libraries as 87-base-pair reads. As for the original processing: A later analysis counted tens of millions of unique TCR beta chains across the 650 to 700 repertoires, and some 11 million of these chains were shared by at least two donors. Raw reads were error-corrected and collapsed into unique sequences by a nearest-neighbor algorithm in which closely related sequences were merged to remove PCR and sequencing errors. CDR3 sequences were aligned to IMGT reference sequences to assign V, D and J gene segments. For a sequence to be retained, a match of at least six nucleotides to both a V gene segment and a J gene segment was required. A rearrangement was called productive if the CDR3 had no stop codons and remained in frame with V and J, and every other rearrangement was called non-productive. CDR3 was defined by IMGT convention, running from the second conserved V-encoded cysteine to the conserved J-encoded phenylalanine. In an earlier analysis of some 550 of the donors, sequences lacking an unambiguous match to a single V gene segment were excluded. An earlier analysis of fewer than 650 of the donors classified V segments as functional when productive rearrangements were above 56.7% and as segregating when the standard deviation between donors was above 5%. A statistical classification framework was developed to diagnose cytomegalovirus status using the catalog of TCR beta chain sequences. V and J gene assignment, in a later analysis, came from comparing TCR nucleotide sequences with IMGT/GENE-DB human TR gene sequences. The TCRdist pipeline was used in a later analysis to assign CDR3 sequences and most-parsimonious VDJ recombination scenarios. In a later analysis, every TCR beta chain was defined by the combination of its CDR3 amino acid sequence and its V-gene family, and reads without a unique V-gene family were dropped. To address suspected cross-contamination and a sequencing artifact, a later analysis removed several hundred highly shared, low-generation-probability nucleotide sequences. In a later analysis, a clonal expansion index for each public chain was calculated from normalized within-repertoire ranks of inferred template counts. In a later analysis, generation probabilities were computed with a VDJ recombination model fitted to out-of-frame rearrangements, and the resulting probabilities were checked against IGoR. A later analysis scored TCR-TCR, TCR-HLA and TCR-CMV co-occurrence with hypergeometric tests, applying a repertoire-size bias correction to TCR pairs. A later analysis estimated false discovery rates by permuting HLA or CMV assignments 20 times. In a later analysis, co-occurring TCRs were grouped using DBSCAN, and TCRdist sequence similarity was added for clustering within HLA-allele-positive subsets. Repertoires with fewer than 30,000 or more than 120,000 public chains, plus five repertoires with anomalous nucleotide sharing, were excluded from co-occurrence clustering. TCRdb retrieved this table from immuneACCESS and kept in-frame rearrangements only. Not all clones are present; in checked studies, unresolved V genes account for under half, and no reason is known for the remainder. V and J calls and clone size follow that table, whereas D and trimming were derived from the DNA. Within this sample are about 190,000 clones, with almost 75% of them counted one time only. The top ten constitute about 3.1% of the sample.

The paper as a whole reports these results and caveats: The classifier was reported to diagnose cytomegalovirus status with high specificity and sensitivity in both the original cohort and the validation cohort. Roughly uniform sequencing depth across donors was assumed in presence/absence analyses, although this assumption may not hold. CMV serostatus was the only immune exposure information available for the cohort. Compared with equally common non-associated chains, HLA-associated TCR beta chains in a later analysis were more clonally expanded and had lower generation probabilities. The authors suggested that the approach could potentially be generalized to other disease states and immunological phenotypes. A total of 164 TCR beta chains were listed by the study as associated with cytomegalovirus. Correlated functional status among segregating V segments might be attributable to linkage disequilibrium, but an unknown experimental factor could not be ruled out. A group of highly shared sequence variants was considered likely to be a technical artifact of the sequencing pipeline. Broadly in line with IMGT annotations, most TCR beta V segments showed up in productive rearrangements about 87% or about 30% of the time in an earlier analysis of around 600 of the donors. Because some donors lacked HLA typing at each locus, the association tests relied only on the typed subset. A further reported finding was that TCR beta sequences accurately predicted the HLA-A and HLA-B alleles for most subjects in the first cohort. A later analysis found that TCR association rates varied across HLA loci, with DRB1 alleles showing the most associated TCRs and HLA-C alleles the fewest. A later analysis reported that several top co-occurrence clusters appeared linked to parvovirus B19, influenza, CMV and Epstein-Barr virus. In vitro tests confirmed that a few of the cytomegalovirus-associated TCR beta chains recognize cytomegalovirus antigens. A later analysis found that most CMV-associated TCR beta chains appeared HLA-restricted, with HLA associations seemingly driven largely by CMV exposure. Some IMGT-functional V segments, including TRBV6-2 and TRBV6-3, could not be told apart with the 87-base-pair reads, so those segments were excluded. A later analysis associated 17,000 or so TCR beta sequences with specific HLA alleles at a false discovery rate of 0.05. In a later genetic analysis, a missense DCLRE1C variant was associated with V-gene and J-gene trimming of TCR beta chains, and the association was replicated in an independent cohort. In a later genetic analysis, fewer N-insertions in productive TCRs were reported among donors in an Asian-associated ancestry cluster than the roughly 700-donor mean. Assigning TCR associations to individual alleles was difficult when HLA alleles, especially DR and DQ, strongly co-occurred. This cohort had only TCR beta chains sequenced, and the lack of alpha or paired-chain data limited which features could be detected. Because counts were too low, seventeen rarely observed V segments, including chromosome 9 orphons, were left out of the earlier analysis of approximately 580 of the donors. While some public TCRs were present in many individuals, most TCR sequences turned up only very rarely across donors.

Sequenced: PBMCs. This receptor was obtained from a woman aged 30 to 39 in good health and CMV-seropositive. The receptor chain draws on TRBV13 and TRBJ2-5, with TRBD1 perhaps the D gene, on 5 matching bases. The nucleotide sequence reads TGTGCCAGCAGGGCGAAAAGGGGATCCCAAGAGACCCAGTACTTC. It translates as CASRAKRGSQETQYF. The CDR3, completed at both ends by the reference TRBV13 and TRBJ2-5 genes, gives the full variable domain AAGVIQSPRHLIKEKRETATLKCYPIPRHDTVYWYQQGPGQDPQFLISFYEKMQSDKGSIPDRFSAQQFSDYHSELNMSSLELGDSALYFCASRAKRGSQETQYFGPGTRLLVL.